Listed below are T cell receptor beta chains from one sample, sequenced in a study of T cell clonotyping in hematopoietic cell transplantation. Sequenced by immunoSEQ multiplex PCR; TCRdb stores in-frame clones only, minus some. Of approximately 6,900 clones listed, 70% to 90% are singletons. Sequences were derived from PBMCs, sampled 30 days after allogeneic stem cell transplant. These receptors all stem from a female patient aged 50-59 years who had an allogeneic stem cell transplant from an unrelated donor, so the T cells may come from the graft donor. Some clones in this sample may be carry-over from other donors' samples. Each CDR3 is given with its conserved first and last residue. D genes are given only for firm matches. Some rows have no size entry. The others give once, few or many, or a class for an expanded clone.

clone_size	d_call	v_call	j_call	cdr3_nt	cdr3_aa
NA	NA	TRBV19	TRBJ1-5	TGTGCCAGTAGTATGGGGTCGGAACAGCCCCAGCATTTT	CASSMGSEQPQHF
NA	TRBD2	TRBV27	TRBJ2-2	TGTGCCAGCAGTTTAGAGGGAGGGCACGGGTACACCGGGGAGCTGTTTTTT	CASSLEGGHGYTGELFF
NA	NA	TRBV2	TRBJ2-7	TGTGCCAGCAGTAGGACCTACGAGCAGTACTTC	CASSRTYEQYF
NA	TRBD1	TRBV7-8	TRBJ1-2	TGTGCCAGCAGCGGGATCACAGGGGGTGGCTACACCTTC	CASSGITGGGYTF
NA	NA	TRBV27	TRBJ2-5	TGTGCCAGCAGTCTGCCACACCAAGAGACCCAGTACTTC	CASSLPHQETQYF
NA	NA	TRBV2	TRBJ2-5	TGTGCCAGCAGCAGGGGTTTCAAGGAGACCCAGTACTTC	CASSRGFKETQYF
NA	NA	TRBV7-9	TRBJ2-7	TGTGCCAGCAGCTTCGAGGGCATCTCCTACGAGCAGTACTTC	CASSFEGISYEQYF
NA	TRBD1	TRBV5-6	TRBJ1-2	TGTGCCAGCAGCTTGGTGGAGGGGGCGCCTGGCTACACCTTC	CASSLVEGAPGYTF
NA	TRBD2	TRBV7-3	TRBJ2-3	TGTGCCAGCGCGACTAGCGGGAGAACAGATACGCAGTATTTT	CASATSGRTDTQYF
NA	TRBD1	TRBV30	TRBJ1-3	TGTGCCTGGTCCAAACAGGGGGCTTTTGCTGGAAACACCATATATTTT	CAWSKQGAFAGNTIYF
NA	NA	TRBV6-6	TRBJ2-2	TGTGCCAGCAGTCCGACAGGCGGGGAGCTGTTTTTT	CASSPTGGELFF
NA	TRBD2	TRBV19	TRBJ2-1	TGTGCCAGTAGTGTAGGGACTAGCGGACTATACAATGAGCAGTTCTTC	CASSVGTSGLYNEQFF
NA	NA	TRBV7-2	TRBJ1-1	TGTGCCAGCAGCCTACGCGGAGCAGGGGAAGCTTTCTTT	CASSLRGAGEAFF
NA	NA	TRBV25-1	TRBJ2-7	TGTGCCAGCAGTGAATCGTGGCAGGAGATCTCCTACGAGCAGTACTTC	CASSESWQEISYEQYF
NA	TRBD2	TRBV30	TRBJ2-7	TGTGCCTGGAGTTCGCGGGGGGGCGGGTACGAGCAGTACTTC	CAWSSRGGGYEQYF
NA	NA	TRBV15	TRBJ2-5	TGTGCCACCAGCCGGGATCGGCAGCTCCAAGAGACCCAGTACTTC	CATSRDRQLQETQYF
NA	NA	TRBV6-1	TRBJ1-1	TGTGCCAGCAGGGGAGCTGGGGTTACTGAAGCTTTCTTT	CASRGAGVTEAFF
NA	NA	TRBV5-8	TRBJ2-1	TGTGCCAGCAGCTTGCGGGTGCAGGGGAGGAATGAGCAGTTCTTC	CASSLRVQGRNEQFF
NA	NA	TRBV19	TRBJ2-1	TGTGCCAGTAGTATCAGCGGAAACAATGAGCAGTTCTTC	CASSISGNNEQFF
NA	NA	TRBV19	TRBJ1-3	TGTGCCAGTACGAAACAGGCCCACTCTGGAAACACCATATATTTT	CASTKQAHSGNTIYF
NA	NA	TRBV5-1	TRBJ2-2	TGCGCCAGCAGCTACACAGGTTCCACACCACCCGGGGAGCTGTTTTTT	CASSYTGSTPPGELFF
once	NA	TRBV5-1	TRBJ1-1	TGCGCCAGCAGCACTCAAGGGGAAGGGACTGAAGCTTTCTTT	CASSTQGEGTEAFF
NA	NA	TRBV25-1	TRBJ1-1	TGTGCCAGCAGTTTGTTGGACAGTCTGAACACTGAAGCTTTCTTT	CASSLLDSLNTEAFF
NA	NA	TRBV5-8	TRBJ1-2	TGTGCCAGCAGCTCTATAACAGGGTTCTATGGCTACACCTTC	CASSSITGFYGYTF
NA	NA	TRBV19	TRBJ1-5	TGTGCCAGTAGTACCGGGACTGGAGGCAATCAGCCCCAGCATTTT	CASSTGTGGNQPQHF
once	NA	TRBV9	TRBJ1-1	TGTGCCAGCAGCGTAGGAGGCCTTTCCACTGAAGCTTTCTTT	CASSVGGLSTEAFF
NA	NA	TRBV7-6	TRBJ1-1	TGTGCCAGCAGGACAGGCCTGAACACTGAAGCTTTCTTT	CASRTGLNTEAFF
NA	NA	TRBV2	TRBJ1-1	TGTGCCAGCAGTAGGCGGGGGGCGGACACTGAAGCTTTCTTT	CASSRRGADTEAFF
NA	NA	TRBV29-1	TRBJ1-2	TGCAGCGTAAAAGGCTATGGCTACACCTTC	CSVKGYGYTF
large	NA	TRBV27	TRBJ2-3	TGTGCCAGCAGTTCAGCGCGCGGAAAAAGCACAGATACGCAGTATTTT	CASSSARGKSTDTQYF
NA	TRBD1	TRBV7-9	TRBJ1-1	TGTGCCAGCAGCTCCCCGCCCGGGACAGGCATGAACACTGAAGCTTTCTTT	CASSSPPGTGMNTEAFF
NA	NA	TRBV7-2	TRBJ2-5	TGTGCCAGCAGCTCCCAGCAGGGGAGAATAGAGACCCAGTACTTC	CASSSQQGRIETQYF
NA	TRBD1	TRBV15	TRBJ2-7	TGTGCCACCAGCAAAGGTCAGGGGGCTAGAGAGCAGTACTTC	CATSKGQGAREQYF
NA	NA	TRBV19	TRBJ2-7	TGTGCCAGTAGTGAGGACAATTCCCACGAGCAGTACTTC	CASSEDNSHEQYF
NA	TRBD2	TRBV7-3	TRBJ2-2	TGTGCCAGCAGCCAGGGACTAGCGGGAGTTAACACCGGGGAGCTGTTTTTT	CASSQGLAGVNTGELFF
NA	NA	TRBV5-1	TRBJ1-1	TGCGCCAGCAGCTTGGGAGGGTGGGCTGAAGCTTTCTTT	CASSLGGWAEAFF
NA	NA	TRBV2	TRBJ1-1	TGTGCCAGCGGTTGGGGTTTAGAGCGGAGGGCAGAGGCTTTCTTT	CASGWGLERRAEAFF
once	NA	TRBV9	TRBJ2-1	TGTGCCAGCAGCGTAGTCGAGAGTAGCGATGAGCAGTTCTTC	CASSVVESSDEQFF
NA	TRBD1	TRBV28	TRBJ1-1	TGTGCCAGCAGTCTTCCGACACGGACAGGGTTGAGGAACACTGAAGCTTTCTTT	CASSLPTRTGLRNTEAFF
NA	NA	TRBV30	TRBJ2-5	TGTGCTGGAGGGCGGAGGGAGACCCAGTACTTC	CAGGRRETQYF
NA	TRBD1	TRBV5-4	TRBJ2-1	TGTGCCAGCAGCTCGGGACAGACCCGGAATGAGCAGTTCTTC	CASSSGQTRNEQFF
NA	NA	TRBV18	TRBJ1-1	TGTGCCAGCTCACGAGACACAGGGTCGAACACTGAAGCTTTCTTT	CASSRDTGSNTEAFF
NA	NA	TRBV10-1	TRBJ2-7	TGCGCCAGCAGTGAGTCAGAGAAGACCTACGAGCAGTACTTC	CASSESEKTYEQYF
NA	NA	TRBV18	TRBJ2-7	TGTGCCAGCTCCCCGGGGCAGGCGAGCTCCTACGAGCAGTACTTC	CASSPGQASSYEQYF
NA	NA	TRBV2	TRBJ1-4	TGTGCCAGCAGTGTACAGGGCTATAATGAAAAACTGTTTTTT	CASSVQGYNEKLFF
NA	NA	TRBV11-2	TRBJ1-2	TGTGCCAGCAGCTTACCCCCATACTATGGCTACACCTTC	CASSLPPYYGYTF
NA	NA	TRBV18	TRBJ1-5	TGTGCCAGCTCACCCCGGGTCCCTCTCATCGGTGATCAGCCCCAGCATTTT	CASSPRVPLIGDQPQHF
NA	TRBD2	TRBV27	TRBJ2-7	TGTGCCAGCAGTGTACTAGCGGGAGAGCAGTACTTC	CASSVLAGEQYF
NA	NA	TRBV5-1	TRBJ2-7	TGCGCCAGCAGCACGTACTACGAGCAGTACTTC	CASSTYYEQYF
NA	TRBD2	TRBV25-1	TRBJ2-2	TGTGCCAGCAGTCAGGGTCAGGGAGGGGCAGGGGAGCTGTTTTTT	CASSQGQGGAGELFF
NA	NA	TRBV7-9	TRBJ1-6	TGTGCCAGCAGCGGGTATAATTCACCCCTCCACTTT	CASSGYNSPLHF
NA	NA	TRBV2	TRBJ2-7	TGTGCCAGCAACGGGTACGGCGGGGTCCCATCCTACGAGCAGTACTTC	CASNGYGGVPSYEQYF
NA	NA	TRBV6-1	TRBJ2-7	TGTGCCAGCAGTGCCTCGTGGCAGTCTAGCTCCTACGAGCAGTACTTC	CASSASWQSSSYEQYF
NA	NA	TRBV4-2	TRBJ2-3	TGTGCCAGCAGCCCCCGGACCGTCACAGATACGCAGTATTTT	CASSPRTVTDTQYF
few	TRBD1	TRBV10-2	TRBJ2-1	TGCGCCAGCGTTGACAGGGCCAATGAGCAGTTCTTC	CASVDRANEQFF
once	NA	TRBV18	TRBJ1-5	TGTGCCAGCTCACCCCCCTCAGGTCAGCCCCAGCATTTT	CASSPPSGQPQHF
NA	NA	TRBV11-2	TRBJ2-5	TGTGCCAGCAGCTTAGGTGCTTGGAGGGAGACCCAGTACTTC	CASSLGAWRETQYF
NA	TRBD1	TRBV6-5	TRBJ1-2	TGTGCCAGCAGACTGACCGGGACAGGGCCTGGCTACACCTTC	CASRLTGTGPGYTF
once	TRBD1	TRBV6-5	TRBJ1-6	TGTGCCAGCAGTTACCCGGGACAGCTTTCACCCCTCCACTTT	CASSYPGQLSPLHF